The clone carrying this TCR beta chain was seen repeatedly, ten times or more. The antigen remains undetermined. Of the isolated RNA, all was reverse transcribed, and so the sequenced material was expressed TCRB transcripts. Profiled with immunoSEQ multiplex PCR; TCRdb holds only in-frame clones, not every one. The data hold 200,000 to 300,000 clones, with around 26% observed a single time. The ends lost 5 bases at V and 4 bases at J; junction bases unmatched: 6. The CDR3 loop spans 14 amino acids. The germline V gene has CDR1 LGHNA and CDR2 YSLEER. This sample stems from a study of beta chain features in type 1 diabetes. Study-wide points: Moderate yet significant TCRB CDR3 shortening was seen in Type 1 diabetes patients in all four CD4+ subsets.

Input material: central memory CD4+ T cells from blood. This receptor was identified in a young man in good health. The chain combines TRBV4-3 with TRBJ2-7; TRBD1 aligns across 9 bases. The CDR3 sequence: CASSLGQGQYEQYF. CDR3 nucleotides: TGCGCCAGCAGCTTGGGACAGGGTCAATACGAGCAGTACTTC.